A single T cell receptor (beta chain) is shown here with its context. The CDR3 runs 14 residues. V was cut by 5 bases and J by 2 bases, with 9 bases left in between. Germline V gives CDR1 LNHDA, CDR2 SQIVND (reference sequence). This entry comes from a study of blood T cell repertoires in COVID-19. Study at large: Italy, Spain and the United States were the sources of the convalescent and acute COVID-19 samples. T cells, B-cell-depleted T cells, or PBMCs supplied cDNA or gDNA.

How the authors handled the data: Estimation of nucleated cell counts relied on the amplification of reference gene primers. Sequencing used immunoSEQ multiplex PCR; TCRdb keeps in-frame clones, though not all of them. V and J calls and clone size are as listed in that table; D and trimming were resolved from the DNA. The sample yields around 290,000 clones, 89% seen once. Specimen: PBMCs or T cells enriched from blood (not recorded which). V and J are TRBV19 and TRBJ2-2, with no clear D. This TCR came from a woman aged 40 to 55 who had recovered from COVID-19. The chain's CDR3 is CASSWRFNTGELFF. The CDR3 bases are TGTGCCAGTAGTTGGAGATTTAACACCGGGGAGCTGTTTTTT.